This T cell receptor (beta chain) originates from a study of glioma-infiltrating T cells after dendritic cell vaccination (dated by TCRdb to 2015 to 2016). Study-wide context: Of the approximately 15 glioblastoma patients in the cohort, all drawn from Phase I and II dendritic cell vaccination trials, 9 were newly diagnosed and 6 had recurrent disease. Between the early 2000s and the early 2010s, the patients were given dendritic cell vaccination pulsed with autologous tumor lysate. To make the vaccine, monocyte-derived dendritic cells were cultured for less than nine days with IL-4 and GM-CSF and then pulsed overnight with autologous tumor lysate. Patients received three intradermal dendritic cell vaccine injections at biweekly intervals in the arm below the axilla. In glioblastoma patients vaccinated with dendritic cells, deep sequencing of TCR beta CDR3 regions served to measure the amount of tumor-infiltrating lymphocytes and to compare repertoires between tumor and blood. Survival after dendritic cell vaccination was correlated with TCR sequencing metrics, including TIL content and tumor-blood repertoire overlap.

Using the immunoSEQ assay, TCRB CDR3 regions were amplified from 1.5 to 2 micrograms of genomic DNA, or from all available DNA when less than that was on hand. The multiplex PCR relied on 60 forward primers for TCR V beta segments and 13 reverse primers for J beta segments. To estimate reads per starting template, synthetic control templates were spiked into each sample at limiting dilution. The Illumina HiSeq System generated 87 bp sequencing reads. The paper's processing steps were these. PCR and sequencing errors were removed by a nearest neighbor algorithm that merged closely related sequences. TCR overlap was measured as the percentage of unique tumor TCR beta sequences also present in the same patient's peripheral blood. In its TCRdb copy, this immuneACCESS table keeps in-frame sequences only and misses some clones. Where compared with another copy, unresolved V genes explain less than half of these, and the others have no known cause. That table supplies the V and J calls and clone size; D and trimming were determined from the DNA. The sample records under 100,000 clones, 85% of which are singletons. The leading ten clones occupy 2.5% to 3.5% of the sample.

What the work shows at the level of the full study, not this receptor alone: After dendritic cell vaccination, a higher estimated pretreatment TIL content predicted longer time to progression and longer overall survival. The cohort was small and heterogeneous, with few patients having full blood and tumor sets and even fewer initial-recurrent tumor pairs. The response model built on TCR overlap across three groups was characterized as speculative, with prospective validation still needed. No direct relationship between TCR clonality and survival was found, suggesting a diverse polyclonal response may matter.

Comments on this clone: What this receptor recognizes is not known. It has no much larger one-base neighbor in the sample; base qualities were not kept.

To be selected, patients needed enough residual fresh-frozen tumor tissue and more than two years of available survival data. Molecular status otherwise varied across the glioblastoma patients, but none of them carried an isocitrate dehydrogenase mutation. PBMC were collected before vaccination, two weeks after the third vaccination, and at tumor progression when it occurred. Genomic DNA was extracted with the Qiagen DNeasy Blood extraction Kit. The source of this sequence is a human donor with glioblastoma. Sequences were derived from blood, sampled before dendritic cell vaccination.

The DNA reads as follows: TGTGCCATCAGCTACTACTATGGCTACACCTTC. It specifies CAISYYYGYTF. The receptor chain draws on TRBV10-3 and TRBJ1-2, with no confidently assigned D gene. Counted from cysteine to phenylalanine, this CDR3 has 11 amino acids. The kept DNA is CDR3 alone, 33 bases in frame from the first base. V loses 6 bases, J loses 3 bases, and the germline ends lie 5 bases apart. The germline V gene sets CDR1 to ENHRY and CDR2 to SYGVKD.